This T cell receptor (beta chain) was profiled in a study of beta chain features in type 1 diabetes. V shed 7 bases and J 3 bases; nucleotides not matched to a gene: 7. Per the germline V gene, CDR1 is MNHNS and CDR2 is SASEGT. The CDR3 runs 14 residues. The sequenced template was cDNA made from the entire isolated RNA. Assay: immunoSEQ multiplex PCR; the TCRdb copy retains only in-frame clones and omits some. The table shows a few hundred thousand clones, with more than 9.5% occurring only once. Sequencing was performed on naive CD4+ T cells from blood. The chain employs TRBV6-1 and TRBJ2-7, with 9 bases aligning to TRBD1. This sequence originates from a woman in her 30s in good health. CDR3 DNA sequence: TGTGCCAGCACCACAGGGGGCCCTCACTACGAGCAGTACTTC. Protein product: CASTTGGPHYEQYF.